Presented here are 2 T cell receptor beta chains from one specimen sequenced in a study of TIL therapy for anti-PD-1-resistant metastatic lung cancer. Sequencing used immunoSEQ v3. Assay: immunoSEQ multiplex PCR; the TCRdb copy retains only in-frame clones and omits some. The data show around 5,000 clones, 64% seen once. Time point specified: pre-treatment sample, taken before nivolumab and TIL therapy. Tumor tissue came from excised metastases, mostly pleural nodules or supraclavicular lymph nodes. The material sequenced was tumor tissue, taken at baseline. These receptors were obtained from a man aged 65 to 79 with non-small cell lung cancer.

The V and J genes are TRBV2 and TRBJ1-5; possibly TRBD1 for D (5 bases). Germline V CDR1 and CDR2: SNHLY, FYNNEI. The CDR3 sequence is 14 residues long. Trimming pared 2 bases from V and 4 bases from J, leaving 9 bases between. CDR3 DNA: TGTGCCAGCAGTGAATCCGGGGGAAATCAGCCCCAGCATTTT. This gives the protein CASSESGGNQPQHF. The full variable domain, with the rest looked up from reference TRBV2 and TRBJ1-5, is EPEVTQTPSHQVTQMGQEVILRCVPISNHLYFYWYRQILGQKVEFLVSFYNNEISEKSEIFDDQFSVERPDGSNFTLKIRSTKLEDSAMYFCASSESGGNQPQHFGDGTRLSIL.

The CDR3 bases are TGTGCCAGCAGTCCGCAGCGGGGCTTGAGCTCCTACAATGAGCAGTTCTTC. Translating gives CASSPQRGLSSYNEQFF. J is TRBJ2-1 and V is TRBV2; 7 bases are a match to TRBD2. Trimming took 5 bases from V and 0 from J; bases not matched to a gene: 10. This CDR3 spans 17 amino acids. The germline V gene has CDR1 SNHLY and CDR2 FYNNEI.